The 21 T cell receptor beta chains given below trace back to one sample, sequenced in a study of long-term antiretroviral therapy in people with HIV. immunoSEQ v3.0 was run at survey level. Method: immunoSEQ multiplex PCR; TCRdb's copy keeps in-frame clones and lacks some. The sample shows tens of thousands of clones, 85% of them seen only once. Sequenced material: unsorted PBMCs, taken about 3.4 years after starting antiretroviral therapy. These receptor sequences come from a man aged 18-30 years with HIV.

CDR3: CATSSRIRANEKLFF. CDR3 nucleotide sequence: TGTGCCACCAGCTCCCGGATTCGGGCGAATGAAAAACTGTTTTTT. This chain links TRBV15 with TRBJ1-4; D is unresolved. This CDR3 comprises 15 residues. Germline V gives CDR1 LNHNV, CDR2 YYDKDF (reference sequence). The ends were cut back, 5 bases at V and 5 bases at J, with 15 bases in the middle. The full variable domain, rest sourced from reference TRBV15 and TRBJ1-4, is DAMVIQNPRYQVTQFGKPVTLSCSQTLNHNVMYWYQQKSSQAPKLLFHYYDKDFNNEADTPDNFQSRRPNTSFCFLDIRSPGLGDTAMYLCATSSRIRANEKLFFGSGTQLSVL.

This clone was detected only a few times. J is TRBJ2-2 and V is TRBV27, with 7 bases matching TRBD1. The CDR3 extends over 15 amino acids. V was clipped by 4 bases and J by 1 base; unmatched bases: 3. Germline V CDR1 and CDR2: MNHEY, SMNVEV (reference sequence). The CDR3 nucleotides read TGTGCCAGCAGTTCGGACAGGAGGAACACCGGGGAGCTGTTTTTT. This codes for CASSSDRRNTGELFF.

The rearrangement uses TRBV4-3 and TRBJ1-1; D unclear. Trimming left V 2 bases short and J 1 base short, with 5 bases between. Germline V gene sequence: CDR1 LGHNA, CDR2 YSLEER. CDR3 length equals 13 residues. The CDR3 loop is CASSQSGNTEAFF. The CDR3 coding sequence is TGCGCCAGCAGCCAATCCGGGAACACTGAAGCTTTCTTT.

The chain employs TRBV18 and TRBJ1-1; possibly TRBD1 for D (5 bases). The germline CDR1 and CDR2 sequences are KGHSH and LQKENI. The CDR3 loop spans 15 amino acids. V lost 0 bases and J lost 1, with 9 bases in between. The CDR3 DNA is TGTGCCAGCTCACCACCGGGACGGCAGAACACTGAAGCTTTCTTT. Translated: CASSPPGRQNTEAFF. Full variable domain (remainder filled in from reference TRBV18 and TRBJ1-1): NAGVMQNPRHLVRRRGQEARLRCSPMKGHSHVYWYRQLPEEGLKFMVYLQKENIIDESGMPKERFSAEFPKEGPSILRIQQVVRGDSAAYFCASSPPGRQNTEAFFGQGTRLTVV.

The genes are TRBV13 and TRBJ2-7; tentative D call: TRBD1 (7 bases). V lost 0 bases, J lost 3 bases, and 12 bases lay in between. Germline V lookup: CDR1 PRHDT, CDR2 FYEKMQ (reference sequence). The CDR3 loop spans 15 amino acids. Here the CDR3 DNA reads TGTGCCAGCAGCTTAGGGCCGGGGGACAGCTACGAGCAGTACTTC. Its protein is CASSLGPGDSYEQYF.

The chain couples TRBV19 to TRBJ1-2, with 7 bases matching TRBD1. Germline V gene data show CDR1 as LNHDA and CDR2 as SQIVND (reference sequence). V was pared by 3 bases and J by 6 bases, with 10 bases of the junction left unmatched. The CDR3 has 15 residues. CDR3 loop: CASSMRAGGVDGYTF. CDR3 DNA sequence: TGTGCCAGTAGTATGAGGGCAGGGGGTGTAGATGGCTACACCTTC.

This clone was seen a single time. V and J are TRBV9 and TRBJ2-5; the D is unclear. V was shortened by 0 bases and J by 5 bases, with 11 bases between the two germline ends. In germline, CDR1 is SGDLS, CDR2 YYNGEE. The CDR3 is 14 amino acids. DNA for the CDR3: TGTGCCAGCAGCGTAGGTGGGGTCGCGGAGACCCAGTACTTC. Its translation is CASSVGGVAETQYF.

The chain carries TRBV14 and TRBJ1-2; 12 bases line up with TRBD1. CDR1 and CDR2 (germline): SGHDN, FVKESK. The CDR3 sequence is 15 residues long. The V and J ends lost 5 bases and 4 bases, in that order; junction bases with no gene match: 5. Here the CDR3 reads CASSKGQGAFYGYTF. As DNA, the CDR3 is TGTGCCAGCAGCAAGGGACAGGGGGCCTTCTATGGCTACACCTTC.

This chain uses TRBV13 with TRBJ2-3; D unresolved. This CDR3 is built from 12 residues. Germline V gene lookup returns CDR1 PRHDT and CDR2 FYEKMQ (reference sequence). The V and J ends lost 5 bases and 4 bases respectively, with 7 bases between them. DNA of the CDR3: TGTGCCAGCAGCATGCAGGCAGATACGCAGTATTTT. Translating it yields CASSMQADTQYF. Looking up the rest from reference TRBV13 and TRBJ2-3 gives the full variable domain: AAGVIQSPRHLIKEKRETATLKCYPIPRHDTVYWYQQGPGQDPQFLISFYEKMQSDKGSIPDRFSAQQFSDYHSELNMSSLELGDSALYFCASSMQADTQYFGPGTRLTVL.

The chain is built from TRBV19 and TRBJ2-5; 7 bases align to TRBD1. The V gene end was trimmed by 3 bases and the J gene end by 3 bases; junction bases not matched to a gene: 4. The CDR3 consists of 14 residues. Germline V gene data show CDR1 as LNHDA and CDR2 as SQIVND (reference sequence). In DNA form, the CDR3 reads TGTGCCAGTAGTATGGGGACAGTTGAAGAGACCCAGTACTTC. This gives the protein CASSMGTVEETQYF.

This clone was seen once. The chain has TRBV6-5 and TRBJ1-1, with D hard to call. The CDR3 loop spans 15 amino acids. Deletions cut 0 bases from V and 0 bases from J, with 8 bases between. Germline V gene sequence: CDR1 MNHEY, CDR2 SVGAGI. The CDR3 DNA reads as TGTGCCAGCAGTTACTCCGCAGCCCTGAACACTGAAGCTTTCTTT. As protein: CASSYSAALNTEAFF.

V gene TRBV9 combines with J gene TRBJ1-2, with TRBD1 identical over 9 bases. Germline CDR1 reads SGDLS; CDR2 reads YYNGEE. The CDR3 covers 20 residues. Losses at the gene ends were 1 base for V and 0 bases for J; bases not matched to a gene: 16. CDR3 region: CASSVRTGAATSTTNYGYTF. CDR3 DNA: TGTGCCAGCAGCGTACGGACAGGGGCCGCGACAAGCACCACTAACTATGGCTACACCTTC.

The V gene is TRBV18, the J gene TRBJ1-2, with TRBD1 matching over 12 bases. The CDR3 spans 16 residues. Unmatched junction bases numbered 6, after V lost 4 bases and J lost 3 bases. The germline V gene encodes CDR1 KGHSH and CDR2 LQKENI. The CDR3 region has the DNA TGTGCCAGCTCACTAGGGACAGGGGGCCTCTACTATGGCTACACCTTC. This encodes CASSLGTGGLYYGYTF. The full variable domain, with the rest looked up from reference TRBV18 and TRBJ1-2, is NAGVMQNPRHLVRRRGQEARLRCSPMKGHSHVYWYRQLPEEGLKFMVYLQKENIIDESGMPKERFSAEFPKEGPSILRIQQVVRGDSAAYFCASSLGTGGLYYGYTFGSGTRLTVV.

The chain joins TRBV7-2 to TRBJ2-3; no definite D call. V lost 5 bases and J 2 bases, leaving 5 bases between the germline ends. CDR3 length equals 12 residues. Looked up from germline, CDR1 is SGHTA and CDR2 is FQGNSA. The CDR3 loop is CASSLATDTQYF. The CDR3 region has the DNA TGTGCCAGCAGCCTCGCCACAGATACGCAGTATTTT.

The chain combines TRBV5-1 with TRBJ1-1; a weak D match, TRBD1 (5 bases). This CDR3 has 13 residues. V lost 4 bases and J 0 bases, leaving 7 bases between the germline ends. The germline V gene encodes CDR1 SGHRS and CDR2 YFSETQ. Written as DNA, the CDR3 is TGCGCCAGCAGCGAGGGGATGAACACTGAAGCTTTCTTT. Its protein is CASSEGMNTEAFF.

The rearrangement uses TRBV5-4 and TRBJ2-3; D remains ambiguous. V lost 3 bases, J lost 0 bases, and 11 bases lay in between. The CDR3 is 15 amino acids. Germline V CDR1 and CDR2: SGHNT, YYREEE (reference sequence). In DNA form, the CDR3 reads TGTGCCAGCAGCTCGCCGGGTGGGAGCACAGATACGCAGTATTTT. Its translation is CASSSPGGSTDTQYF.

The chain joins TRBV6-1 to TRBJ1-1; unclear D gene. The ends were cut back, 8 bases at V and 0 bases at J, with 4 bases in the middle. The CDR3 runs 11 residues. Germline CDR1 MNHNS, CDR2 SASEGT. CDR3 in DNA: TGTGCCAGCCGGCTGAACACTGAAGCTTTCTTT. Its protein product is CASRLNTEAFF.

Here the CDR3 reads CATSRGGTYEQYF. The CDR3 nucleotides read TGTGCCACCAGCAGGGGGGGGACCTACGAGCAGTACTTC. V gene TRBV15 combines with J gene TRBJ2-7; 7 nucleotides agree with TRBD2. Germline V gives CDR1 LNHNV, CDR2 YYDKDF (reference sequence). This CDR3 has 13 residues. V was pared by 3 bases and J by 2 bases, with 1 base of the junction left unmatched.

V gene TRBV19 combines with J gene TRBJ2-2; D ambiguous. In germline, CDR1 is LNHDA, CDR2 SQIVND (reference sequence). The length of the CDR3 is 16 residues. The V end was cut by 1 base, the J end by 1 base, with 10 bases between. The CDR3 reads CASSIAAPMNTGELFF. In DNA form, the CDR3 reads TGTGCCAGTAGTATAGCCGCCCCGATGAACACCGGGGAGCTGTTTTTT.

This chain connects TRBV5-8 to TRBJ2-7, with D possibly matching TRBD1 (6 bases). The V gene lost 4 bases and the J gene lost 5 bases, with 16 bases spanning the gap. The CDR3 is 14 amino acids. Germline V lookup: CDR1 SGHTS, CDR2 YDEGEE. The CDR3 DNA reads TGTGCCAGCAGCCCGGGGCTCGAGGGGGACGAGCAGTACTTC. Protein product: CASSPGLEGDEQYF.

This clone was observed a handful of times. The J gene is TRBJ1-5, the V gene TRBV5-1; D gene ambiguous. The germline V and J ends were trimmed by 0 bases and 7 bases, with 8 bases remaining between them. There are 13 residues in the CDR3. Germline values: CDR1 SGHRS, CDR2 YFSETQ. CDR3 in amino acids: CASSLVPEQPQHF. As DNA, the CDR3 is TGCGCCAGCAGCTTGGTCCCCGAGCAGCCCCAGCATTTT.